Presented here are 20 T cell receptor beta chains from one specimen sequenced in a study of CXCR3-negative and CXCR3-positive naive CD8 T cells. Broader study findings: Hydrophobicity was higher for TRB CDR3s found in CXCR3-positive naive cells than in CXCR3-negative naive cells.

5' RACE that incorporated UMI labels was used to prepare the TRB cDNA libraries. TCRdb reanalyzed the 5' RACE reads and collapses them to one entry per CDR3 protein, without DNA. The sample features around 65,000 distinct CDR3 sequences, with just over 0.7% in its top ten. No antigen has been assigned to these receptors. Sequencing was done on a sample of naive CXCR3+ CD8+ T cells from blood. Subset denoted: CD45RO-CCR7+CD27+CD95- naive CD8+ T cells expressing CXCR3 (TNR3+). The receptors stem from a human donor in good health. Some clones in this sample may be carry-over from other donors' samples.

The chain combines TRBV29-1 with TRBJ2-7. The CDR3 runs 12 residues. Germline CDR1 and CDR2: SQVTM and ANQGSEA. The CDR3 loop reads CSVGGTSNEQYF.

The chain couples TRBV29-1 to TRBJ2-7; the D gene TCRdb calls, TRBD1, cannot be checked with no DNA. CDR1 and CDR2 (germline): SQVTM, ANQGSEA. The CDR3 runs 14 residues. The CDR3 loop reads CSVERTGIFHEQYF.

This chain connects TRBV20-1 to TRBJ2-3. This CDR3 is built from 14 residues. The germline V gene has CDR1 DFQATT and CDR2 SNEGSKA (reference sequence). CDR3: CSALQPSGTDTQYF.

V is TRBV15 and J is TRBJ1-2; no DNA is available, so the TRBD1 call from TCRdb remains unchecked. Germline lookup yields CDR1 LNHNV and CDR2 YYDKDF (reference sequence). The CDR3 has 11 amino acids. CDR3 sequence: CAALGGDGYTF.

This sequence joins TRBV28 and TRBJ2-1; TCRdb reports TRBD2, a call that lacks DNA to check it against. Germline V gene sequence: CDR1 MDHEN, CDR2 SYDVKM. This CDR3 spans 14 amino acids. The CDR3 loop is CASSLRTSGAVEFF.

The CDR3 region is CASSWSGGLLDEQFF. V gene TRBV7-3 combines with J gene TRBJ2-1; TCRdb calls TRBD2, which cannot be checked without DNA. This CDR3 spans 15 amino acids. Germline loops: CDR1 SGHTA, CDR2 FQGTGA.

This chain links TRBV29-1 with TRBJ2-5; TCRdb lists TRBD1, though no DNA is available to test this call. CDR1 and CDR2 (germline): SQVTM, ANQGSEA. The CDR3 is 14 residues long. This CDR3 reads CSVSPGEYQETQYF.

V gene TRBV5-5 combines with J gene TRBJ2-3; TCRdb proposes TRBD1, but this gene call is untestable without DNA. The CDR3 spans 15 residues. CDR1 SGHKS and CDR2 YYEKEE come from the germline V gene (reference sequence). CDR3 amino acids: CASSLEGVGTDTQYF.

CDR3 residues: CASSYRINGGEKLFF. This chain connects TRBV6-5 to TRBJ1-4. Germline values: CDR1 MNHEY, CDR2 SVGAGI. The CDR3 has 15 residues.

The CDR3 here is CASSPGTGWGEHQPQHF. This chain links TRBV7-9 with TRBJ1-5; TCRdb's D call of TRBD1 is untestable without DNA. Germline V CDR1 and CDR2: SEHNR, FQNEAQ (reference sequence). The CDR3 is 17 amino acids. The whole variable domain, remainder taken from reference TRBV7-9 and TRBJ1-5, is DTGVSQNPRHKITKRGQNVTFRCDPISEHNRLYWYRQTLGQGPEFLTYFQNEAQLEKSRLLSDRFSAERPKGSFSTLEIQRTEQGDSAMYLCASSPGTGWGEHQPQHFGDGTRLSIL.

The rearrangement links TRBV4-3 to TRBJ2-7; no DNA is available, so the TRBD2 call from TCRdb remains unchecked. The germline CDR1 and CDR2 sequences are LGHNA and YSLEER. The CDR3 loop spans 15 amino acids. CDR3 loop: CASSQERGGSYEQYF.

The chain joins TRBV6-2 or TRBV6-3 to TRBJ1-1; TCRdb designates TRBD1, a call that cannot be tested without DNA. Germline CDR1 reads MNHEY; CDR2 reads SVGEGT. There are 13 residues in the CDR3. The CDR3 sequence is CASSLPGPNEAFF.

V gene TRBV14 combines with J gene TRBJ2-5; TCRdb calls TRBD1, which cannot be checked without DNA. CDR1 and CDR2 from the germline V gene are SGHDN and FVKESK. The CDR3 is 14 amino acids. The CDR3 loop is CASSQPGQQETQYF.

The rearrangement uses TRBV20-1 and TRBJ2-1. The CDR3 covers 14 residues. Germline V gives CDR1 DFQATT, CDR2 SNEGSKA (reference sequence). The CDR3: CSARTQDPYNEQFF.

The gene calls are TRBV25-1 and TRBJ2-7. Germline V gene data show CDR1 as MGHDK and CDR2 as SYGVNS. The CDR3 has 15 amino acids. CDR3: CASSEYGQVDYEQYF.

The gene calls are TRBV4-2 and TRBJ2-7; no DNA is available, so the TRBD1 call from TCRdb remains unchecked. The germline V gene has CDR1 LGHNA and CDR2 YNFKEQ. This CDR3 contains 15 residues. The CDR3 reads CASSPEGGGAYEQYF.

The CDR3 protein is CASSLGGGAVLDNEQFF. This chain joins TRBV12-3 or TRBV12-4 and TRBJ2-1; TCRdb indicates TRBD1, and absent DNA this call remains unverified. The CDR3 contains 17 residues.

J is TRBJ2-1 and V is TRBV3-1; TCRdb reports TRBD2, a call that lacks DNA to check it against. CDR1 and CDR2 (germline): LGHDT, YNNKEL (reference sequence). The CDR3 is 15 residues long. CDR3 protein: CASSQEEGSYNEQFF.

This chain connects TRBV30 to TRBJ2-5; TCRdb gives TRBD1 as the D gene, but with no DNA this cannot be confirmed. The CDR3 runs 13 residues. Germline CDR1 and CDR2: GTSNPN and SVGIG (reference sequence). Here the CDR3 reads CAWRGTYQETQYF. Full variable domain (outside the CDR3, taken from reference TRBV30 and TRBJ2-5): SQTIHQWPATLVQPVGSPLSLECTVEGTSNPNLYWYRQAAGRGLQLLFYSVGIGQISSEVPQNLSASRPQDRQFILSSKKLLLSDSGFYLCAWRGTYQETQYFGPGTRLLVL.

The rearrangement links TRBV28 to TRBJ2-6; there is no DNA to check the TCRdb D call of TRBD1. Germline lookup yields CDR1 MDHEN and CDR2 SYDVKM. The CDR3 consists of 14 residues. The CDR3 loop is CASSPRGSTNVLTF.